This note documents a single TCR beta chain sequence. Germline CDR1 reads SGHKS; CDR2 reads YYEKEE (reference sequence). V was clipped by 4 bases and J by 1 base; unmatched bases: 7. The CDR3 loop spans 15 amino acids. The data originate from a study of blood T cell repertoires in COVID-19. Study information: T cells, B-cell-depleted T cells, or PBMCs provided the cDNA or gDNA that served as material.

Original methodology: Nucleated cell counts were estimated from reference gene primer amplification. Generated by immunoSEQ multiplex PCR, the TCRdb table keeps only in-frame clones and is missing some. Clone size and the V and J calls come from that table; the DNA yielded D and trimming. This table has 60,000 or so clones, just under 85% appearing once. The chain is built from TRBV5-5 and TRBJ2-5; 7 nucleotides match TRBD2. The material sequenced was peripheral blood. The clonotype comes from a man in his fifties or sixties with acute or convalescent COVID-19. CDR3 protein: CASSLPGLRQETQYF. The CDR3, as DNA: TGTGCCAGCAGCCTTCCGGGACTACGCCAAGAGACCCAGTACTTC.